Sequencing of this T cell receptor (beta chain) was carried out in a study of regulatory T cells in long-lasting Graves disease. Between the trimmed V and J ends, which lost 1 base and 0 bases, there was a span of 15 bases. Germline V gene lookup returns CDR1 MGHRA and CDR2 YSYEKL. This CDR3 region has 17 residues. Described time point: newly diagnosed GD, antithyroid drugs for less than 3 months. The TCR library used RNA extracted from PBMCs. In this sample, this clonotype turned up many times. The antigen is not known. Investigators prepared the TCR beta libraries by applying iRepertoire HTBI primers and Arm-PCR of CDR3 regions. TCRdb used MiXCR to reprocess the multiplex PCR reads, holding one entry per CDR3 protein. The sample carries fewer than 650,000 distinct CDR3 sequences, 15% to 20% recorded once. General observations from the study: The study found persistent patients shared more public clonotypes (roughly 2,600) than new patients (just over 950).

Another study also made use of these data, one on T cells in Graves' hyperthyroidism and ophthalmopathy. This second report adds: Ophthalmopathy was distinguished from stable hyperthyroidism by 13 V-J signatures.

The sample in question was peripheral blood mononuclear cells (PBMCs), obtained at new diagnosis, from a patient treated with antithyroid drugs. This receptor was obtained from a man aged 18 to 35 with Graves disease. The chain links TRBV4-1 to TRBJ1-1; D is possibly TRBD1 (6 bases). CDR3 DNA: TGCGCCAGCAGCCAAGTTGGACAGCGCCGCTTGAACACTGAAGCTTTCTTT. It yields the protein CASSQVGQRRLNTEAFF.